This T cell receptor beta chain comes out of a study of cytomegalovirus exposure and HLA in healthy donors. With regard to this clone: Its specificity is unknown.

13 Jbeta primers and 60 Vbeta primers were used for the PCR. The repertoire was sequenced with immunoSEQ multiplex PCR; TCRdb's copy has only in-frame clones and lacks some. The profile shows 150,000 to 200,000 clones, 75% to 80% of them singletons. The study's findings and limits: The CMV antigen specificity of a few CMV-associated chains was confirmed through in vitro analysis.

V lost 5 bases and J 4 bases, leaving 11 bases between the germline ends. CDR3 size: 14 residues. Germline V lookup: CDR1 KGHSH, CDR2 LQKENI. Sequencing was done on a sample of PBMCs. The TCR sequence derives from a man aged 40-49 years in good health and CMV-seropositive. The chain carries TRBV18 and TRBJ1-4, with a tentative D call TRBD1 (5 bases). CDR3 protein: CASSRDLSNEKLFF. CDR3 coding DNA: TGTGCCAGCTCAAGGGACTTGAGTAATGAAAAACTGTTTTTT. The entire variable domain, with the rest obtained from reference TRBV18 and TRBJ1-4, is as follows: NAGVMQNPRHLVRRRGQEARLRCSPMKGHSHVYWYRQLPEEGLKFMVYLQKENIIDESGMPKERFSAEFPKEGPSILRIQQVVRGDSAAYFCASSRDLSNEKLFFGSGTQLSVL.